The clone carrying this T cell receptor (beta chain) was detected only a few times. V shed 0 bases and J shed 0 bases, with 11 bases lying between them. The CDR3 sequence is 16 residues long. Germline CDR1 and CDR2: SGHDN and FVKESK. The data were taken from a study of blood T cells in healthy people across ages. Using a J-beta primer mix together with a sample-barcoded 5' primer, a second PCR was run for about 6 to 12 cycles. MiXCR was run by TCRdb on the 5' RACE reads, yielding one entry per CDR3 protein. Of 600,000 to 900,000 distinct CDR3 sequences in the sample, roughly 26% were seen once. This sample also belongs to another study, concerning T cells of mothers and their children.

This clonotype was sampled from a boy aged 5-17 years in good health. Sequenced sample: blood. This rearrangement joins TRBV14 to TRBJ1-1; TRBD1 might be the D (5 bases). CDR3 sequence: CASSQEQVGVNTEAFF. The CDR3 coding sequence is TGTGCCAGCAGCCAAGAACAGGTTGGAGTGAACACTGAAGCTTTCTTT. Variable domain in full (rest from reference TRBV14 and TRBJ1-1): EAGVTQFPSHSVIEKGQTVTLRCDPISGHDNLYWYRRVMGKEIKFLLHFVKESKQDESGMPNNRFLAERTGGTYSTLKVQPAELEDSGVYFCASSQEQVGVNTEAFFGQGTRLTVV.